The TCR beta chain described here comes from a study of early T cells in non-severe SARS-CoV-2 infection. TCRdb processed the 5' RACE reads anew with MiXCR; each CDR3 protein has one entry. The table lists about 27,000 distinct CDR3 sequences, approximately 5% of them singletons, with 4% in the top ten. As to this clonotype: With a much larger clone just one base away, this may be a read error.

This CDR3 comprises 13 residues. V lost 3 bases, J lost 6 bases, and 11 bases lay in between. Germline V gene lookup returns CDR1 LGHDT and CDR2 YNNKEL (reference sequence). The receptor was isolated from an adult who was a healthcare worker with PCR-confirmed SARS-CoV-2 infection or an uninfected control (not recorded which). The chain carries TRBV3-1 and TRBJ1-1, with D maybe TRBD1 (5 bases). The sample taken for sequencing was whole blood. CDR3 residues: CASSQLGDAEAFF. CDR3 bases: TGTGCCAGCAGCCAGTTGGGGGACGCTGAAGCTTTCTTT.